These T cell receptor beta chains were read from a single sample in a study of radiation and T cells in renal cell carcinoma. The table came from immunoSEQ multiplex PCR; TCRdb's copy has only in-frame clones and leaves some out. The data hold some 60,000 clones, with around 77% observed a single time. The material sequenced was blood, taken from a patient whose treatment included radiotherapy and nephrectomy. The receptor source for this set is a man between 60 and 70 years old with renal cell carcinoma. The CDR3 runs from the conserved cysteine through the conserved F or W. The order of the fields is D gene, V gene, J gene, clone size, CDR3 protein, CDR3 DNA. A D gene is named only where the DNA matches it firmly. Not every row has a clone size; where given, it reads once, few, many or a size class.

TRBD1	TRBV19	TRBJ1-1	.	CASSPRQGTNTEAFF	TGTGCCAGTAGTCCCCGACAGGGAACGAACACTGAAGCTTTCTTT
.	TRBV30	TRBJ2-1	few	CAWTQGIAGAYNEQFF	TGTGCCTGGACACAGGGGATCGCGGGGGCCTACAATGAGCAGTTCTTC
TRBD1	TRBV19	TRBJ2-2	.	CASSSLQSGTGSTGELFF	TGTGCCAGTAGTTCTTTGCAATCCGGGACAGGGAGCACCGGGGAGCTGTTTTTT
.	TRBV4-3	TRBJ1-5	once	CASSQGASPRDQPQHF	TGCGCCAGCAGCCAAGGGGCTTCCCCACGGGATCAGCCCCAGCATTTT
TRBD1	TRBV2	TRBJ1-5	.	CASTPSGQPNQPQHF	TGTGCCAGCACCCCGTCGGGACAGCCCAATCAGCCCCAGCATTTT
.	TRBV23-1	TRBJ1-2	.	CARKEGPAYGYTF	TGCGCCAGGAAGGAGGGGCCGGCGTATGGCTACACCTTC
.	TRBV19	TRBJ1-1	.	CASSRGGKNTEAFF	TGTGCCAGTAGTAGGGGAGGCAAGAACACTGAAGCTTTCTTT
TRBD2	TRBV15	TRBJ2-2	.	CATSITSLAGGGTGELFF	TGTGCCACCAGCATCACATCCTTAGCGGGAGGAGGGACCGGGGAGCTGTTTTTT
.	TRBV5-1	TRBJ1-4	.	CASSETATNEKLFF	TGCGCCAGCAGCGAGACTGCAACTAATGAAAAACTGTTTTTT
.	TRBV6-1	TRBJ1-5	once	CASKDSLLSPQHF	TGTGCCAGCAAGGACAGTCTCCTCTCGCCCCAGCATTTT
.	TRBV6-1	TRBJ2-3	.	CASSAAWASASTDTQYF	TGTGCCAGCAGTGCTGCCTGGGCTAGCGCCAGCACAGATACGCAGTATTTT
TRBD1	TRBV10-3	TRBJ1-3	.	CAISIGTGGESRSGNTIYF	TGTGCCATCAGTATCGGGACAGGGGGCGAGAGCAGGTCTGGAAACACCATATATTTT
.	TRBV10-3	TRBJ1-5	.	CAISEGMGDQPQHF	TGTGCCATCAGTGAGGGGATGGGCGATCAGCCCCAGCATTTT
TRBD2	TRBV6-5	TRBJ2-1	.	CASKTTSGGRNEQFF	TGTGCCAGCAAAACAACTAGCGGGGGAAGGAATGAGCAGTTCTTC
.	TRBV6-1	TRBJ2-6	.	CASSDDAGAGANVLTF	TGTGCCAGCAGTGACGACGCGGGGGCCGGGGCCAACGTCCTGACTTTC
.	TRBV5-6	TRBJ1-1	few	CASSLEAAGWTEAFF	TGTGCCAGCAGCTTGGAGGCGGCCGGGTGGACTGAAGCTTTCTTT
.	TRBV30	TRBJ1-1	.	CAWSALGSGNTEAFF	TGTGCCTGGAGTGCTCTGGGCTCTGGGAACACTGAAGCTTTCTTT
TRBD1	TRBV19	TRBJ2-5	.	CASSNPGQGNKKTQYF	TGTGCCAGTAGTAACCCAGGACAGGGGAACAAAAAGACCCAGTACTTC
.	TRBV5-4	TRBJ2-2	once	CASSSETGQNTGELFF	TGTGCCAGCAGCTCCGAGACAGGACAGAACACCGGGGAGCTGTTTTTT
TRBD2	TRBV4-3	TRBJ2-2	.	CASSQSLAGDNTGELFF	TGCGCCAGCAGCCAATCCCTAGCGGGGGACAACACCGGGGAGCTGTTTTTT
TRBD1	TRBV2	TRBJ1-1	few	CASRADRDTEAFF	TGTGCCAGCAGAGCCGACAGGGACACTGAAGCTTTCTTT
.	TRBV7-9	TRBJ2-1	once	CASSLAGGYNEQFF	TGTGCCAGCAGCTTAGCCGGCGGATACAATGAGCAGTTCTTC
TRBD1	TRBV27	TRBJ2-3	.	CASSLAGTELFTDTQYF	TGTGCCAGCAGTTTAGCCGGGACAGAACTGTTCACAGATACGCAGTATTTT
TRBD1	TRBV10-3	TRBJ2-1	.	CAISATGQGMDEQFF	TGTGCCATCAGCGCGACGGGACAGGGCATGGATGAGCAGTTCTTC
.	TRBV15	TRBJ2-3	.	CATSGGTDTQYF	TGTGCCACCAGCGGGGGCACAGATACGCAGTATTTT
.	TRBV2	TRBJ1-5	.	CASSEGNINQPQHF	TGTGCCAGCAGTGAAGGGAACATCAATCAGCCCCAGCATTTT
.	TRBV13	TRBJ2-1	.	CASSLGAPNEQFF	TGTGCCAGCAGCTTAGGGGCCCCAAATGAGCAGTTCTTC
TRBD2	TRBV2	TRBJ2-3	.	CASGVAGGVDNTQYF	TGTGCCAGCGGAGTAGCGGGAGGGGTGGATAATACGCAGTATTTT
.	TRBV7-2	TRBJ2-1	.	CASSLGIGNNEQFF	TGTGCCAGCAGCTTAGGAATAGGGAACAATGAGCAGTTCTTC
TRBD2	TRBV7-2	TRBJ2-7	.	CASSSLAGGRYEQYF	TGTGCCAGCAGCTCCCTAGCGGGGGGGAGGTACGAGCAGTACTTC
TRBD1	TRBV13	TRBJ2-7	.	CASSSSFRDRGFYEQYF	TGTGCCAGCAGCTCGTCATTCCGGGACAGGGGGTTCTACGAGCAGTACTTC
.	TRBV7-9	TRBJ2-1	.	CASSLAVGPTLGEQFF	TGTGCCAGCAGCTTAGCTGTCGGGCCAACCCTTGGCGAGCAGTTCTTC
.	TRBV7-2	TRBJ2-5	.	CASSLADSQETQYF	TGTGCCAGCAGCTTAGCGGACAGCCAAGAGACCCAGTACTTC
TRBD1	TRBV5-4	TRBJ1-1	.	CASSSGQGLMNTEAFF	TGTGCCAGCAGCTCCGGACAGGGGCTAATGAACACTGAAGCTTTCTTT
TRBD1	TRBV2	TRBJ2-3	.	CASSPDRAQYF	TGTGCCAGCAGTCCTGACAGGGCGCAGTATTTT
.	TRBV4-1	TRBJ2-3	.	CASSQDFIVWDLRTDTQYF	TGCGCCAGCAGCCAAGATTTTATAGTTTGGGACTTACGCACAGATACGCAGTATTTT
.	TRBV6-5	TRBJ1-5	.	CASSYSGSNQPQHF	TGTGCCAGCAGTTACTCGGGCAGCAATCAGCCCCAGCATTTT
.	TRBV18	TRBJ2-5	.	CASSPGSDPRQETQYF	TGTGCCAGCTCACCAGGTAGCGACCCACGCCAAGAGACCCAGTACTTC
.	TRBV5-6	TRBJ1-2	.	CASSLVSYGYTF	TGTGCCAGCAGCTTGGTAAGCTATGGCTACACCTTC
TRBD1	TRBV19	TRBJ2-7	.	CATWDRDGSEQYF	TGTGCCACCTGGGACAGGGACGGCTCCGAGCAGTACTTC
TRBD2	TRBV6-1	TRBJ2-3	.	CASSEWGLADSTDTQYF	TGTGCCAGCAGTGAATGGGGACTAGCGGATAGCACAGATACGCAGTATTTT